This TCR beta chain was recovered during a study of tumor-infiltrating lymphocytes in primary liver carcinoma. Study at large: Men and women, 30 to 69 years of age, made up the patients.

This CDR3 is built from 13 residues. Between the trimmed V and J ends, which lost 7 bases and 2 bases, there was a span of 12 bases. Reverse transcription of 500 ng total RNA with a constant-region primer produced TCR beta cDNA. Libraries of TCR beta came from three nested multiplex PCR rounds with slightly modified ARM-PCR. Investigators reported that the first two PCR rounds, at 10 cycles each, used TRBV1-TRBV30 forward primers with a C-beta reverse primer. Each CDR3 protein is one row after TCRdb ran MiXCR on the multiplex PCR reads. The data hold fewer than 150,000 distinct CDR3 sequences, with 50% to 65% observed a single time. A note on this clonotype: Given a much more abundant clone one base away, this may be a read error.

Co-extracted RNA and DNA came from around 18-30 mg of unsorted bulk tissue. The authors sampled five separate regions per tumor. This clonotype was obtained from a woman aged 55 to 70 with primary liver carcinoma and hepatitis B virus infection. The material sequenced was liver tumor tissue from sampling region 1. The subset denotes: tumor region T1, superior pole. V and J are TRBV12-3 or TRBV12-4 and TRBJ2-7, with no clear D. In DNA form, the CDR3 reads TGTGCCAGCACTAGGTCCGAGACCTACGAGCAGTACTTC. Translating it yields CASTRSETYEQYF.